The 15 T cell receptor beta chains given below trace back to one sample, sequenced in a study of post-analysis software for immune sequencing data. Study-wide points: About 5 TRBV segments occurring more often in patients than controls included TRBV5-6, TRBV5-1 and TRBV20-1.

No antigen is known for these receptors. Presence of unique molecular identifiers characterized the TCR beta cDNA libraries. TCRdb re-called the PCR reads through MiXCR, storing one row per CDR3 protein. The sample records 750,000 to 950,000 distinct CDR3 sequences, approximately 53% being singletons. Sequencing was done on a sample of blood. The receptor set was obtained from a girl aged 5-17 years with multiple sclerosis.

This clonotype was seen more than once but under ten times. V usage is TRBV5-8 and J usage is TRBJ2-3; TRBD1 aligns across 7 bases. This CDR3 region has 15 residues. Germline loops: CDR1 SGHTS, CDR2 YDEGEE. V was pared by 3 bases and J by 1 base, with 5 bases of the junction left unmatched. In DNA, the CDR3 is TGTGCCAGCAGCTGGGGACAGTGGGGCACAGATACGCAGTATTTT. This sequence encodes CASSWGQWGTDTQYF.

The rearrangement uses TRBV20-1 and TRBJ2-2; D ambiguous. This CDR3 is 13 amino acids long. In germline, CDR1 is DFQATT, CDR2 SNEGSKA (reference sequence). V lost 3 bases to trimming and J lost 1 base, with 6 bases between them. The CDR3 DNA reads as TGCAGTGCTAGGGGGATGAACACCGGGGAGCTGTTTTTT. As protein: CSARGMNTGELFF.

The CDR3 spells CSGISGANVLTF. In DNA form, the CDR3 reads TGCAGCGGTATCTCTGGGGCCAACGTCCTGACTTTC. The chain carries TRBV29-1 and TRBJ2-6; D unclear. The CDR3 totals 12 residues. The germline V gene has CDR1 SQVTM and CDR2 ANQGSEA. Trimming removed 7 bases at V and 0 bases at J, with 4 bases between.

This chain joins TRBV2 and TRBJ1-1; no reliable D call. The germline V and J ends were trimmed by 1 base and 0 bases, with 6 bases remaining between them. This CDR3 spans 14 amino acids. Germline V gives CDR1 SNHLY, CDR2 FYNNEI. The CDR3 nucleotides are TGTGCCAGCAGTGAAGGGGGAGTGAACACTGAAGCTTTCTTT. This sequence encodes CASSEGGVNTEAFF.

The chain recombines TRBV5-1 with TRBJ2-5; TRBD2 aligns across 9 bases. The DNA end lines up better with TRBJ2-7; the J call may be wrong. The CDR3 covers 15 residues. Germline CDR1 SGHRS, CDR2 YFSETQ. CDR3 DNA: TGCGCCAGCAGCTTGGATGCGGGGGGGACCCACGAGCAGTACTTC. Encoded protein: CASSLDAGGTHEQYF.

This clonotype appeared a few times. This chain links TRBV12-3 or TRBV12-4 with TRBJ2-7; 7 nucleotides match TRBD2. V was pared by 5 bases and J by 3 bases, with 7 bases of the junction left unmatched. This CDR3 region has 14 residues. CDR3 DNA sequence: TGTGCCAGCAGTCCCCTTGGGGGGGGCTACGAGCAGTACTTC. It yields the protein CASSPLGGGYEQYF.

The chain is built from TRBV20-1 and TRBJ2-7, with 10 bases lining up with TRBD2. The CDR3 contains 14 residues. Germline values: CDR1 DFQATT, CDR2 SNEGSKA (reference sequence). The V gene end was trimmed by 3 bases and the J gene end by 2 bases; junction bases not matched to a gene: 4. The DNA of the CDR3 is TGCAGTGCTAGGGAGAGCGGGAGGGCCTACGAGCAGTACTTC. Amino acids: CSARESGRAYEQYF.

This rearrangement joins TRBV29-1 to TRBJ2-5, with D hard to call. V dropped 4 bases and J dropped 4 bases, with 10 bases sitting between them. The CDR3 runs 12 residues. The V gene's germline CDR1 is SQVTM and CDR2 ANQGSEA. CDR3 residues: CSVVWGGETQYF. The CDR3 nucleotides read TGCAGCGTTGTTTGGGGTGGAGAGACCCAGTACTTC.

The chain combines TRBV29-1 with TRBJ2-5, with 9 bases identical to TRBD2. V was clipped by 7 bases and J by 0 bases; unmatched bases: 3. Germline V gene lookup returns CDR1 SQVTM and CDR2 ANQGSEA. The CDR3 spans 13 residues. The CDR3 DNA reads TGCAGCGGGCGCGGGAGGGACCAAGAGACCCAGTACTTC. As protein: CSGRGRDQETQYF.

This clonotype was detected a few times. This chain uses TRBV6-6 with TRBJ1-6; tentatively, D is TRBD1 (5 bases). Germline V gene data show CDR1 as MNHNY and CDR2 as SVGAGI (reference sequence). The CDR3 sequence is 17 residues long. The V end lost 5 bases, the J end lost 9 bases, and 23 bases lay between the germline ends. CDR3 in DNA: TGTGCCAGCAGTCGCAGCGGGGCTACTACGACCGGTTCACCCCTCCACTTT. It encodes CASSRSGATTTGSPLHF.

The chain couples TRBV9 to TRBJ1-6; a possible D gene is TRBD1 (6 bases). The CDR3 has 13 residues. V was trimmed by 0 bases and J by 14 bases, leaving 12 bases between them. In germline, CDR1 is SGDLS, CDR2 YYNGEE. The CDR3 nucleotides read TGTGCCAGCAGCGTAGAGGGGGGACTCACCCTCCACTTT. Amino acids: CASSVEGGLTLHF.

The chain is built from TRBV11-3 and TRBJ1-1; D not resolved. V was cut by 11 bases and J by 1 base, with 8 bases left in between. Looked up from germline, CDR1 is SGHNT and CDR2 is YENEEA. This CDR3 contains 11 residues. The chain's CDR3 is CAARENTEAFF. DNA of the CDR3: TGTGCCGCTCGGGAGAACACTGAAGCTTTCTTT.

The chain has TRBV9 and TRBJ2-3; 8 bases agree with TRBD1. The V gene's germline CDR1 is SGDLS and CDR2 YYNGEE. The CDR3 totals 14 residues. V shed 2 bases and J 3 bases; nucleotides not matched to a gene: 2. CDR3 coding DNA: TGTGCCAGCAGCGTCGACAGGGGAACAGATACGCAGTATTTT. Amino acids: CASSVDRGTDTQYF.

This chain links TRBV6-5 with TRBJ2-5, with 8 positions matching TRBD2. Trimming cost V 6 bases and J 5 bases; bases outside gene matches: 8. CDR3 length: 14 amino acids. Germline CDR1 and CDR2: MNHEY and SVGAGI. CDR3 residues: CASRLAGSLETQYF. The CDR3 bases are TGTGCCAGCAGGTTAGCGGGGAGCTTGGAGACCCAGTACTTC.

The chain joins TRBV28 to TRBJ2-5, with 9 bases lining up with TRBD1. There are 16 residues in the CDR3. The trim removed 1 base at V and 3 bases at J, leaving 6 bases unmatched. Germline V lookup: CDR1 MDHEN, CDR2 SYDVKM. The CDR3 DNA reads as TGTGCCAGCAGTTTATCGGGACAGGGTATGGAAGAGACCCAGTACTTC. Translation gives CASSLSGQGMEETQYF.